This T cell receptor (beta chain) was sequenced for a study of shared clonotypes between healthy human individuals. At a deep level, the assay was run. Method: immunoSEQ multiplex PCR; TCRdb's copy keeps in-frame clones and lacks some. The sample consists of a few million clones, 85% to 95% of them appearing once. As to this clone: The antigen is undetermined.

Overall study results and limits: An effect of sequencing depth on clonotype sharing among donors was expected. Several donors held 4.5% to 5% of naive CD4 clonotypes in common.

CDR1 and CDR2 from the germline V gene are SGDLS and YYNGEE. The V end was cut by 3 bases, the J end by 7 bases, with 16 bases between. The CDR3 consists of 14 residues. This TCR was sampled from a man aged 18 to 30 in good health. Some clones in this sample may be carry-over from other donors' samples. The sample comprised naive CD4+ T cells from PBMCs. The subset was: CD45RA+ positively selected. The chain recombines TRBV9 with TRBJ2-5, with a weak D call TRBD2 (5 bases). CDR3 sequence (DNA): TGTGCCAGCAGCGAGACGGCTGTGGCGGGGACCCAGTACTTC. Its translation: CASSETAVAGTQYF.